Presented here are 6 T cell receptor beta chains from one specimen sequenced in a study of identical twins. TCRdb re-called the 5' RACE reads through MiXCR, storing one row per CDR3 protein. The sample includes a few hundred thousand distinct CDR3 sequences, roughly 9% of them seen just once. Source material: naive T cells sorted from blood. These receptors originate from a woman between 45 and 65 years old in good health.

This clonotype was picked up a small number of times. The V gene is TRBV3-1, the J gene TRBJ2-7; D not certain. Per the germline V gene, CDR1 is LGHDT and CDR2 is YNNKEL (reference sequence). The CDR3 is 14 residues long. The ends were cut back, 0 bases at V and 2 bases at J, with 8 bases in the middle. CDR3 amino acids: CASSQDSVPYEQYF. The CDR3 bases are TGTGCCAGCAGCCAAGATTCGGTACCCTACGAGCAGTACTTC.

The chain is built from TRBV5-1 and TRBJ1-2; D gene unclear. Germline CDR1 SGHRS, CDR2 YFSETQ. Trimming pared 5 bases from V and 0 bases from J, leaving 8 bases between. The CDR3 contains 13 residues. The CDR3 here is CASREGANYGYTF. The CDR3 DNA reads TGCGCCAGCAGAGAGGGAGCTAACTATGGCTACACCTTC.

This clonotype was detected a few times. This chain connects TRBV7-9 to TRBJ2-1; 8 bases fit TRBD2. Germline lookup yields CDR1 SEHNR and CDR2 FQNEAQ (reference sequence). Trimming removed 5 bases from V and 6 bases from J; junction bases left unmatched: 3. The CDR3 contains 13 residues. CDR3 sequence: CASSPSGSNEQFF. The CDR3 bases are TGTGCCAGCAGCCCCAGCGGGAGCAATGAGCAGTTCTTC.

Details on this clonotype: Without the conserved terminal phenylalanine or tryptophan, this CDR3 likely stems from a read error. Because the CDR3's place on the DNA is in doubt, the DNA is left out and the CDR3 is given as listed by TCRdb. The chain is built from TRBV5-6 and TRBJ2-1; TRBD2 is the table's D call, not checked against the DNA. Germline values: CDR1 SGHDT, CDR2 YYEEEE. The CDR3 extends over 12 residues, inclusive of both ends. CDR3 amino acids: CASSLGTREQSY.

The rearrangement uses TRBV4-1 and TRBJ1-1; 7 bases line up with TRBD1. This CDR3 contains 17 residues. The germline gives CDR1 MGHRA, CDR2 YSYEKL. V shed 0 bases, J shed 2 bases, and the junction held 9 bases outside the gene matches. CDR3 sequence: CASSQDLSTGRNTEAFF. The CDR3 DNA reads as TGCGCCAGCAGCCAAGATCTTTCGACAGGGCGAAACACTGAAGCTTTCTTT.

This clonotype came up many times. This chain joins TRBV29-1 and TRBJ1-1; tentatively, D is TRBD1 (6 bases). The CDR3 runs 13 residues. Trimming took 5 bases from V and 1 from J, leaving 11 bases between them. Germline V gene sequence: CDR1 SQVTM, CDR2 ANQGSEA. CDR3 in amino acids: CSVLDSSNTEAFF. CDR3 nucleotide sequence: TGCAGCGTTCTGGACAGCTCGAACACTGAAGCTTTCTTT. The variable domain in full, with the rest retrieved from reference TRBV29-1 and TRBJ1-1, is SAVISQKPSRDICQRGTSLTIQCQVDSQVTMMFWYRQQPGQSLTLIATANQGSEATYESGFVIDKFPISRPNLTFSTLTVSNMSPEDSSIYLCSVLDSSNTEAFFGQGTRLTVV.